A single sample gave rise to the 13 T cell receptor beta chains below, sequenced in a study of cytomegalovirus exposure and HLA in healthy donors. The PCR had 60 Vbeta and 13 Jbeta primers. TCRdb's table, derived via immunoSEQ multiplex PCR, lists solely in-frame clones and lacks some. Found here are about 190,000 clones, about 77% of them singletons; the top ten hold 4% to 5%. The sequenced material came from PBMCs. All receptors come from a man aged 30-40 years in good health and CMV-seropositive.

The chain carries TRBV4-1 and TRBJ1-1; D call uncertain. The ends were cut back, 3 bases at V and 6 bases at J, with 14 bases in the middle. Germline assignment: CDR1 MGHRA and CDR2 YSYEKL. CDR3 size: 14 residues. Here the CDR3 reads CASSHLGHRPEAFF. The CDR3 DNA reads as TGCGCCAGCAGCCATCTTGGGCATAGGCCTGAAGCTTTCTTT.

The rearrangement joins TRBV7-2 to TRBJ2-7; D unclear. V gave up 1 base and J gave up 2 bases, with 12 bases separating them. The CDR3 spans 15 residues. CDR1 and CDR2 (germline): SGHTA, FQGNSA. The chain's CDR3 is CASSLERSVPYEQYF. CDR3 bases: TGTGCCAGCAGCTTAGAACGGAGCGTACCCTACGAGCAGTACTTC.

This rearrangement joins TRBV7-9 to TRBJ2-7; 16 nucleotides line up with TRBD2. The CDR3 runs 19 residues. Looked up from germline, CDR1 is SEHNR and CDR2 is FQNEAQ (reference sequence). V lost 0 bases to trimming and J lost 5 bases; unmatched junction nucleotides: 10. The chain's CDR3 is CASSLAGTSGGAFPHEQYF. The CDR3 DNA sequence: TGTGCCAGCAGCTTAGCCGGGACTAGCGGGGGGGCTTTTCCCCACGAGCAGTACTTC.

V and J are TRBV30 and TRBJ1-5; D uncertain. Germline-derived CDR1 and CDR2 are GTSNPN and SVGIG (reference sequence). Trimming took off 5 bases at V and 3 bases at J, with 14 bases between the two ends. The CDR3 has 14 residues. The CDR3: CAWGEGWDNQPQHF. DNA of the CDR3: TGTGCCTGGGGCGAGGGTTGGGACAATCAGCCCCAGCATTTT.

Comments on this clone: It is unclear where the CDR3 begins or ends on the DNA, so no DNA is shown, and the CDR3 is as TCRdb lists it. V usage is TRBV6-6 and J usage is TRBJ1-1; the table's D call TRBD1 went unverified against the DNA. The CDR3 is 11 amino acids in total, end residues counted. Germline V gene sequence: CDR1 MNHNY, CDR2 SVGAGI (reference sequence). The CDR3 here is CASSFGQGTFF.

The V and J genes are TRBV6-5 and TRBJ1-3, with 8 bases that match TRBD1. Trimming cost V 7 bases and J 0 bases; bases outside gene matches: 5. The CDR3 is made up of 15 amino acids. The V gene's germline CDR1 is MNHEY and CDR2 SVGAGI. In nucleotides, the CDR3 is TGTGCCAGCACCTCTGACAGGGGCTCTGGAAACACCATATATTTT. This sequence encodes CASTSDRGSGNTIYF.

The V and J genes are TRBV27 and TRBJ2-7; 7 bases line up with TRBD1. Germline values: CDR1 MNHEY, CDR2 SMNVEV (reference sequence). CDR3 length: 14 amino acids. Trimming took 4 bases from V and 0 from J; bases not matched to a gene: 3. CDR3 coding DNA: TGTGCCAGCAGTTGGACAGGACTCTCCTACGAGCAGTACTTC. Residues: CASSWTGLSYEQYF.

V gene TRBV30 combines with J gene TRBJ2-7, with TRBD1 matching 7 bases. The CDR3 is 13 amino acids. The germline CDR1 and CDR2 sequences are GTSNPN and SVGIG (reference sequence). Germline trimming cut 3 bases from V and 3 bases from J; bases unmatched to any gene: 5. CDR3 DNA sequence: TGTGCCTGGAGGGGACAGCCCCGCTACGAGCAGTACTTC. Translation: CAWRGQPRYEQYF.

This chain uses TRBV6-6 with TRBJ1-1; D perhaps matches TRBD1 (6 bases). V lost 2 bases, J lost 0 bases, and 10 bases lay in between. CDR3 length equals 15 residues. CDR1 and CDR2 from the germline V gene are MNHNY and SVGAGI (reference sequence). The CDR3, as DNA: TGTGCCAGCAGTTACGGCCAGGGGCTGAACACTGAAGCTTTCTTT. It translates to CASSYGQGLNTEAFF.

This clone was detected only a few times. This chain uses TRBV7-2 with TRBJ1-1; D remains ambiguous. Germline-derived CDR1 and CDR2 are SGHTA and FQGNSA. The V end lost 6 bases, the J end lost 0 bases, and 11 bases lay between the germline ends. The CDR3 runs 14 residues. The CDR3 DNA follows: TGTGCCAGCAGGCCAGTATACGTGAACACTGAAGCTTTCTTT. Protein sequence: CASRPVYVNTEAFF.

The chain is built from TRBV19 and TRBJ2-7; tentatively, D is TRBD1 (5 bases). There are 14 residues in the CDR3. The V and J ends lost 2 bases and 7 bases respectively, with 15 bases between them. Looked up from germline, CDR1 is LNHDA and CDR2 is SQIVND (reference sequence). Here the CDR3 DNA reads TGTGCCAGTAGTATATTGGTAGGGGCTTATGAGCAGTACTTC. Translation gives CASSILVGAYEQYF.

The rearrangement joins TRBV2 to TRBJ1-2; 7 bases fit TRBD1. The J segment lost 7 bases and the V segment lost 6 bases, leaving 8 bases of the junction unmatched. Germline-derived CDR1 and CDR2 are SNHLY and FYNNEI. The CDR3 spans 13 residues. The CDR3 reads CASRIDRVSGYTF. For the CDR3, the DNA is TGTGCCAGCAGGATTGACAGGGTATCTGGCTACACCTTC.

This clone showed up just a few times. The DNA of the CDR3 is TGTGCCAGCAGTGACCCCCCTACGGCGGGAAGCACAGATACGCAGTATTTT. It codes for CASSDPPTAGSTDTQYF. The J gene is TRBJ2-3, the V gene TRBV2, with D perhaps matching TRBD2 (6 bases). This CDR3 region has 17 residues. The V end was cut by 3 bases, the J end by 0 bases, with 16 bases between. Germline CDR1 reads SNHLY; CDR2 reads FYNNEI.